This TCR beta chain comes out of a study of T cell responses to AZD1222 COVID-19 vaccine (dated by TCRdb to the early 2020s). Broadly, across the study: AZD1222 recipients whose second dose came at about 4 weeks and those whose second dose came at about 12 weeks were combined into one group, since spike-specific TCR depth and breadth did not differ between the two schedules. TCR sequencing was performed for roughly 250 trial participants, of whom about 200 were given two doses of AZD1222 and around 25 were given two doses of MenACWY control vaccine. Trial participants were enrolled into age subgroups of 18-55, 56-69 and 70-plus years, which contained approximately 150, 28 and 58 TCR-sequenced participants, respectively.

For this clone: Which antigen it targets is not known. Base-call qualities are not available, and no considerably larger clone is one nucleotide away.

Overall study results and their limits: Conclusions about previously exposed vaccinees are limited, since just six AZD1222 recipients were seropositive for SARS-CoV-2 at baseline. Reportedly, close to half of the unique spike-specific TCRs recognized epitopes lying outside the regions that are mutated in the B.1.351 and B.1.1.7 variants. Because no day 14 peak-response samples were available, repertoires were characterized only after the peak T cell response. Most participants were white British and females outnumbered males, and the authors suggested that clonal diversity may have been underestimated. CD4 TCRs associated with the vaccine covered the entire spike protein, and the dominant responses were in regions 160-218 and 743-854. After two AZD1222 doses, spike-specific TCR breadth and depth were significantly higher than at day 0 and than in MenACWY recipients. The 56-69-year group was small, and its depth increase did not reach significance, likely because of low power.

The time point label for this specimen denotes: baseline before first vaccination. Vaccinee samples came from UK trials COV001 and COV002, including a single-blind randomized controlled phase 2/3 trial of AZD1222 (ChAdOx1 nCoV-19) in healthy adults. For TCRbeta chain sequencing, PBMC samples were collected from trial participants at day 0 and at day 28 after the second dose. The CDR3 regions of human TCRbeta chains were subjected to immunosequencing. The paper's processing steps were these. Repertoire TCRs were matched against a reference library of SARS-CoV-2-specific TCRs generated with the MIRA antigen-specificity platform. Breadth was defined as the fraction of unique TCRs that were SARS-CoV-2-associated. Depth was defined as the fraction of total T cells that were SARS-CoV-2-associated. Using the MIRA data, each spike-specific TCR was assigned both to the spike region to which the TCR was reactive and to a CD4 or CD8 class. Log10-transformed breadth and depth values were compared by one-way ANOVA with Sidak's multiple comparisons tests. Sourced from immuneACCESS, this table was stored by TCRdb with only in-frame sequences that have V and J called. A share of the clones is absent; for the studies checked, an unresolved V gene accounts for under half, and the remainder has no known explanation. That table furnishes V, J and clone size, whereas the DNA furnished D and trimming. This sample holds 150,000 to 200,000 clones; 90% to 95% were observed only once. 2.3% of the sample rests with the top ten.

The input for sequencing was peripheral blood, taken on day 0 of AZD1222 vaccination. The clonotype originates from an adult in good health.

The CDR3: CASSLVLYEQYF. The DNA sequence is as follows: TGTGCCAGCAGTTTAGTCCTCTACGAGCAGTACTTC. The chain is assembled from TRBV12-3 or TRBV12-4 and TRBJ2-7, with no D gene named confidently. Between the V and J ends, shortened by 1 base and 3 bases respectively, the junction contains 4 bases. The CDR3 sequence holds 12 residues, the cysteine and phenylalanine included. CDR3 DNA only is kept here, 36 bases in frame from base 1.